Listed below are T cell receptor beta chains from one sample, sequenced in a study of blood T cell repertoires in COVID-19. TCRdb's copy holds only in-frame clones and misses some; the assay was immunoSEQ multiplex PCR. The sample contains about 22,000 clones, roughly 84% of which appear only once. Sequencing was carried out using peripheral blood. All receptors come from a man in his 70s with acute or convalescent COVID-19. Both conserved end residues are part of each CDR3. Each record gives: J gene, V gene, D gene, clone size, CDR3 protein, CDR3 DNA. The D gene is left open where the match is weak. Where a row states a size, it is once, few, many or the class of an expanded clone; other rows omit it.

J: TRBJ2-2
V: TRBV7-6
D: -
size: -
CDR3: CASSLAFSAVAELFF
DNA: TGTGCCAGCAGCTTAGCGTTCAGTGCAGTAGCGGAGCTGTTTTTT

J: TRBJ2-1
V: TRBV27
D: TRBD1
size: -
CDR3: CASTKDRASNEQFF
DNA: TGTGCCAGCACCAAGGACAGGGCAAGCAATGAGCAGTTCTTC

J: TRBJ1-5
V: TRBV18
D: TRBD1
size: -
CDR3: CASSTGVGQPQHF
DNA: TGTGCCAGCTCAACAGGGGTAGGTCAGCCCCAGCATTTT

J: TRBJ1-1
V: TRBV7-2
D: -
size: -
CDR3: CASSGQVNTEAFF
DNA: TGTGCCAGCAGCGGCCAGGTGAACACTGAAGCTTTCTTT

J: TRBJ2-7
V: TRBV3-1/TRBV3-2
D: -
size: -
CDR3: CASSQTLVGGEQYF
DNA: TGTGCCAGCAGCCAAACCCTAGTAGGGGGCGAGCAGTACTTC

J: TRBJ2-5
V: TRBV9
D: TRBD2
size: -
CDR3: CASSEGLAGALRKTQYF
DNA: TGTGCCAGCAGCGAAGGACTAGCGGGAGCATTAAGGAAGACCCAGTACTTC

J: TRBJ2-5
V: TRBV29-1
D: -
size: -
CDR3: CSVEGELARRETQYF
DNA: TGCAGCGTTGAAGGGGAACTAGCCAGGAGAGAGACCCAGTACTTC

J: TRBJ1-4
V: TRBV27
D: -
size: -
CDR3: CASSFVGGEKLFF
DNA: TGTGCCAGCAGTTTCGTCGGGGGGGAAAAACTGTTTTTT

J: TRBJ2-1
V: TRBV29-1
D: TRBD2
size: -
CDR3: CSVSGGAYNEQFF
DNA: TGCAGCGTGAGCGGGGGGGCCTACAATGAGCAGTTCTTC

J: TRBJ1-5
V: TRBV19
D: TRBD1
size: -
CDR3: CASSISGTGPQPQHF
DNA: TGTGCCAGTAGTATCTCCGGGACAGGGCCTCAGCCCCAGCATTTT

J: TRBJ2-2
V: TRBV11-2
D: TRBD2
size: -
CDR3: CASSPNSGGASGELFF
DNA: TGTGCCAGCAGTCCGAACAGCGGGGGGGCTTCCGGGGAGCTGTTTTTT

J: TRBJ2-1
V: TRBV4-3
D: -
size: -
CDR3: CASSQDLGSGYNEQFF
DNA: TGCGCCAGCAGCCAAGATCTCGGGAGCGGATACAATGAGCAGTTCTTC

J: TRBJ1-1
V: TRBV4-2
D: -
size: -
CDR3: CASSQDPRQAVGTEAFF
DNA: TGTGCCAGCAGCCAAGATCCACGACAGGCGGTCGGTACTGAAGCTTTCTTT

J: TRBJ2-3
V: TRBV7-3
D: TRBD1
size: once
CDR3: CASSSVPGQANTQYF
DNA: TGTGCCAGCAGCTCGGTACCGGGACAGGCAAACACGCAGTATTTT

J: TRBJ1-3
V: TRBV7-2
D: TRBD1
size: -
CDR3: CASSLTGDMTIYF
DNA: TGTGCCAGCAGTCTTACAGGGGACATGACCATATATTTT

J: TRBJ1-5
V: TRBV3-1/TRBV3-2
D: TRBD1
size: few
CDR3: CASSRSGTGESNQPQHF
DNA: TGTGCCAGCAGCCGGAGCGGGACAGGGGAAAGCAATCAGCCCCAGCATTTT

J: TRBJ1-2
V: TRBV20-1
D: -
size: few
CDR3: CSAPAAYGYTF
DNA: TGCAGTGCTCCGGCGGCCTATGGCTACACCTTC

J: TRBJ2-3
V: TRBV7-9
D: TRBD2
size: -
CDR3: CASSLGLAVHEDTQYF
DNA: TGTGCCAGCAGCTTGGGGCTAGCGGTTCACGAAGATACGCAGTATTTT

J: TRBJ1-2
V: TRBV7-2
D: -
size: -
CDR3: CASSLHLGATQSYTF
DNA: TGTGCCAGCAGCTTACATCTGGGGGCGACCCAAAGCTACACCTTC

J: TRBJ1-4
V: TRBV5-5
D: -
size: -
CDR3: CASSPRGGSNEKLFF
DNA: TGTGCCAGCAGCCCACGAGGGGGATCCAATGAAAAACTGTTTTTT

J: TRBJ2-7
V: TRBV5-1
D: -
size: -
CDR3: CASRLATGQYEQYF
DNA: TGCGCCAGCAGACTTGCCACAGGGCAGTACGAGCAGTACTTC

J: TRBJ2-1
V: TRBV2
D: TRBD2
size: -
CDR3: CASSRGTSGNEQFF
DNA: TGTGCCAGCAGTAGGGGGACTAGCGGTAATGAGCAGTTCTTC

J: TRBJ2-7
V: TRBV28
D: TRBD1
size: -
CDR3: CASSLTGGYEQYF
DNA: TGTGCCAGCAGTTTGACAGGGGGCTACGAGCAGTACTTC

J: TRBJ2-7
V: TRBV4-1
D: TRBD2
size: -
CDR3: CASSQGSGGISYEQYF
DNA: TGCGCCAGCAGCCAGGGAAGCGGGGGAATCTCCTACGAGCAGTACTTC

J: TRBJ2-1
V: TRBV7-2
D: TRBD2
size: -
CDR3: CASSFHSGTGNEQFF
DNA: TGTGCCAGCAGCTTTCATAGCGGGACGGGGAATGAGCAGTTCTTC

J: TRBJ2-7
V: TRBV9
D: -
size: -
CDR3: CASSAGGTYEQYF
DNA: TGTGCCAGCAGCGCCGGAGGGACCTACGAGCAGTACTTC

J: TRBJ2-1
V: TRBV27
D: TRBD2
size: -
CDR3: CASRGTSGRSYNEQFF
DNA: TGTGCCAGCAGGGGGACTAGCGGGAGATCCTACAATGAGCAGTTCTTC

J: TRBJ2-3
V: TRBV7-2
D: -
size: -
CDR3: CASSFLGDPGARTDTQYF
DNA: TGTGCCAGCAGCTTCCTGGGTGACCCAGGGGCCCGCACAGATACGCAGTATTTT

J: TRBJ2-5
V: TRBV9
D: TRBD1
size: -
CDR3: CASSVGQGTETQYF
DNA: TGTGCCAGCAGCGTAGGACAGGGAACGGAGACCCAGTACTTC

J: TRBJ1-2
V: TRBV6-5
D: -
size: -
CDR3: CASRGSRLDGYTF
DNA: TGTGCCAGCAGGGGGAGTAGGTTGGATGGCTACACCTTC

J: TRBJ1-5
V: TRBV6-5
D: TRBD1
size: few
CDR3: CASSRGQGDQPQHF
DNA: TGTGCCAGCAGCCGTGGACAGGGGGATCAGCCCCAGCATTTT

J: TRBJ1-2
V: TRBV5-8
D: TRBD1
size: once
CDR3: CASSFGTGVGYTF
DNA: TGTGCCAGCAGCTTCGGGACAGGGGTTGGCTACACCTTC

J: TRBJ1-4
V: TRBV4-2
D: TRBD1
size: few
CDR3: CASSQGQGREKLFF
DNA: TGTGCCAGCAGCCAAGGACAGGGGCGTGAAAAACTGTTTTTT

J: TRBJ1-1
V: TRBV7-2
D: TRBD1
size: -
CDR3: CASSLGQGLDTEAFF
DNA: TGTGCCAGCAGCTTAGGACAGGGGTTGGACACTGAAGCTTTCTTT

J: TRBJ2-6
V: TRBV25-1
D: TRBD1
size: -
CDR3: CASNRGAGANVLTF
DNA: TGTGCCAGCAACAGGGGAGCAGGGGCCAACGTCCTGACTTTC

J: TRBJ2-1
V: TRBV6-5
D: -
size: -
CDR3: CASSYSWLEAEQFF
DNA: TGTGCCAGCAGTTACTCGTGGCTGGAGGCTGAGCAGTTCTTC

J: TRBJ1-5
V: TRBV7-2
D: -
size: -
CDR3: CASSPTGYSNQPQHF
DNA: TGTGCCAGCAGCCCCACAGGTTATAGCAATCAGCCCCAGCATTTT

J: TRBJ2-5
V: TRBV7-8
D: -
size: -
CDR3: CASSLARPPGETQYF
DNA: TGTGCCAGCAGCTTAGCGCGACCTCCGGGAGAGACCCAGTACTTC

J: TRBJ2-1
V: TRBV24-1
D: TRBD2
size: -
CDR3: CATSDPRTSGRDNEQFF
DNA: TGTGCCACCAGTGATCCCCGGACTAGCGGGAGGGACAATGAGCAGTTCTTC

J: TRBJ1-4
V: TRBV18
D: TRBD1
size: -
CDR3: CASLPRAGTGEEKLFF
DNA: TGTGCCAGCCTACCTCGGGCGGGGACAGGGGAAGAAAAACTGTTTTTT

J: TRBJ2-7
V: TRBV30
D: TRBD1
size: few
CDR3: CAWSRPGQGTYEQYF
DNA: TGTGCCTGGAGCAGACCGGGACAGGGCACCTACGAGCAGTACTTC

J: TRBJ1-2
V: TRBV30
D: -
size: -
CDR3: CAWTKDNNYGYTF
DNA: TGTGCCTGGACAAAGGACAACAACTATGGCTACACCTTC

J: TRBJ2-6
V: TRBV7-2
D: TRBD1
size: -
CDR3: CASSLRTGSGANVLTF
DNA: TGTGCCAGCAGCTTAAGGACAGGCTCTGGGGCCAACGTCCTGACTTTC

J: TRBJ2-1
V: TRBV9
D: -
size: -
CDR3: CASSPRLAEYNEQFF
DNA: TGTGCCAGCAGCCCCCGGTTAGCGGAGTACAATGAGCAGTTCTTC

J: TRBJ2-7
V: TRBV18
D: TRBD2
size: -
CDR3: CASSPPDRGGHEQYF
DNA: TGTGCCAGCTCACCACCTGATCGGGGGGGCCACGAGCAGTACTTC

J: TRBJ1-1
V: TRBV10-3
D: -
size: few
CDR3: CASKGETNTEAFF
DNA: TGTGCCAGTAAGGGGGAGACGAACACTGAAGCTTTCTTT

J: TRBJ1-6
V: TRBV3-1/TRBV3-2
D: -
size: few
CDR3: CASTLSSGNSPLHF
DNA: TGTGCCAGCACCCTAAGCTCAGGGAATTCACCCCTCCACTTT

J: TRBJ1-5
V: TRBV29-1
D: -
size: few
CDR3: CSAAVGASNQPQHF
DNA: TGCAGCGCCGCGGTTGGGGCCAGCAATCAGCCCCAGCATTTT

J: TRBJ1-6
V: TRBV9
D: -
size: -
CDR3: CASSREATNSPLHF
DNA: TGTGCCAGCAGCCGAGAGGCGACGAATTCACCCCTCCACTTT

J: TRBJ2-4
V: TRBV5-6
D: TRBD1
size: -
CDR3: CASSLGGTENIQYF
DNA: TGTGCCAGCAGCCTAGGGGGCACGGAAAACATTCAGTACTTC

J: TRBJ2-1
V: TRBV18
D: TRBD1
size: -
CDR3: CASSLRTRDRGEQFF
DNA: TGTGCCAGCTCGTTACGTACTAGGGACAGGGGCGAGCAGTTCTTC

J: TRBJ1-5
V: TRBV6-2/TRBV6-3
D: -
size: few
CDR3: CASSLNRDQPQHF
DNA: TGTGCCAGCAGTTTAAACAGGGACCAGCCCCAGCATTTT

J: TRBJ2-1
V: TRBV5-4
D: TRBD1
size: -
CDR3: CASSFQDRARYNEQFF
DNA: TGTGCCAGCAGCTTCCAGGACAGGGCTCGCTACAATGAGCAGTTCTTC